Sequencing of this T cell receptor (beta chain) was carried out in a study of CD8 T cells in ankylosing spondylitis. Germline-derived CDR1 and CDR2 are SGHNT and YYREEE (reference sequence). V was trimmed by 2 bases and J by 8 bases, leaving 16 bases between them. This CDR3 has 14 amino acids. TCRdb re-derived calls from the 5' RACE reads in MiXCR, one entry per CDR3 protein. The sample records approximately 300,000 distinct CDR3 sequences, about 20% being singletons. The clonotype originates from a female donor with ankylosing spondylitis or in good health (not recorded which). The V call is TRBV5-4, the J call TRBJ1-2; D is perhaps TRBD1 (5 bases). Sample: blood, either unsorted or a sorted T cell fraction (not recorded which). CDR3 in DNA: TGTGCCAGCAGCTTCCGGGACCGTGCCCCCGGCTACACCTTC. Protein: CASSFRDRAPGYTF.